These 9 T cell receptor beta chains originate from one sample sequenced in a study of blood T cell repertoires in COVID-19. Profiled with immunoSEQ multiplex PCR; TCRdb holds only in-frame clones, not every one. The sample contains roughly 100,000 clones, roughly 76% of which appear only once. Sequenced material: peripheral blood. These receptors all stem from a woman in her 70s with acute or convalescent COVID-19.

The CDR3, as DNA: TGCGCCAGCAGCCAAATAGCCACCGGGGAGCTGTTTTTT. Translation gives CASSQIATGELFF. The chain uses TRBV4-1 and TRBJ2-2, with D unclear. Germline lookup yields CDR1 MGHRA and CDR2 YSYEKL. V dropped 2 bases and J dropped 4 bases, with 5 bases sitting between them. This CDR3 spans 13 amino acids.

The chain is built from TRBV2 and TRBJ2-1; tentative D call: TRBD2 (7 bases). Germline V gene data show CDR1 as SNHLY and CDR2 as FYNNEI. The CDR3 is 15 amino acids. V lost 4 bases and J 7 bases, leaving 17 bases between the germline ends. CDR3 in DNA: TGTGCCAGCAGTGCTACAACGGGGGGCCGGAATGAGCAGTTCTTC. Protein sequence: CASSATTGGRNEQFF.

This chain links TRBV7-2 with TRBJ2-2, with a weak D call TRBD1 (5 bases). CDR3 length: 15 amino acids. Trimming took 5 bases from V and 3 from J, leaving 13 bases between them. The V gene's germline CDR1 is SGHTA and CDR2 FQGNSA. CDR3 bases: TGTGCCAGCAGCCGTAAGACAGACTACACCGGGGAGCTGTTTTTT. Its protein is CASSRKTDYTGELFF. Drawing the rest from reference TRBV7-2 and TRBJ2-2, the complete variable domain is GAGVSQSPSNKVTEKGKDVELRCDPISGHTALYWYRQSLGQGLEFLIYFQGNSAPDKSGLPSDRFSAERTGGSVSTLTIQRTQQEDSAVYLCASSRKTDYTGELFFGEGSRLTVL.

The rearrangement joins TRBV30 to TRBJ2-5; 7 nucleotides align to TRBD1. The CDR3 spans 12 residues. Germline V lookup: CDR1 GTSNPN, CDR2 SVGIG (reference sequence). V was clipped by 3 bases and J by 5 bases; unmatched bases: 3. Here the CDR3 DNA reads TGTGCCTGGAGAGGGGGCTCTGAGACCCAGTACTTC. It is translated as CAWRGGSETQYF.

This clone occurred a few times. The V gene is TRBV29-1, the J gene TRBJ2-7, with 9 bases that match TRBD2. Per the germline V gene, CDR1 is SQVTM and CDR2 is ANQGSEA. The CDR3 runs to 14 residues. The trim removed 2 bases at V and 1 base at J, leaving 3 bases unmatched. The CDR3 spells CSVELAGRSYEQYF. DNA for the CDR3: TGCAGCGTTGAACTAGCGGGACGTTCCTACGAGCAGTACTTC.

V is TRBV11-2 and J is TRBJ2-5, with D possibly TRBD2 on 7 matching bases. The CDR3 sequence is 14 residues long. Germline V gene sequence: CDR1 SGHAT, CDR2 FQNNGV. The V end was cut by 4 bases, the J end by 5 bases, with 14 bases between. The CDR3 bases are TGTGCCAGCAGCTCCCTCAGGGGAGGGGAGACCCAGTACTTC. Translated: CASSSLRGGETQYF.

The chain recombines TRBV28 with TRBJ2-3; D gene ambiguous. Germline loops: CDR1 MDHEN, CDR2 SYDVKM. Trimming took 3 bases from V and 2 from J, leaving 9 bases between them. The CDR3 runs to 14 residues. The CDR3 DNA reads as TGTGCCAGCAGTTTGGGCAGCAACACAGATACGCAGTATTTT. Translated: CASSLGSNTDTQYF.

The chain employs TRBV6-5 and TRBJ2-3, with a weak D call TRBD2 (7 bases). Germline V gene data show CDR1 as MNHEY and CDR2 as SVGAGI. Trimming took 4 bases from V and 2 from J, leaving 16 bases between them. The CDR3 contains 16 residues. In DNA, the CDR3 is TGTGCCAGCAGTTTACATCGGGGGGCCAACACAGATACGCAGTATTTT. Translation gives CASSLHRGANTDTQYF.

The chain employs TRBV5-8 and TRBJ2-7; D possibly corresponds to TRBD2 (5 bases). CDR1 SGHTS and CDR2 YDEGEE come from the germline V gene. Trimming took off 2 bases at V and 3 bases at J, with 15 bases between the two ends. CDR3 length: 15 amino acids. This CDR3 reads CASSLEGTGFYEQYF. The CDR3 coding sequence is TGTGCCAGCAGCTTAGAGGGTACGGGTTTCTACGAGCAGTACTTC.